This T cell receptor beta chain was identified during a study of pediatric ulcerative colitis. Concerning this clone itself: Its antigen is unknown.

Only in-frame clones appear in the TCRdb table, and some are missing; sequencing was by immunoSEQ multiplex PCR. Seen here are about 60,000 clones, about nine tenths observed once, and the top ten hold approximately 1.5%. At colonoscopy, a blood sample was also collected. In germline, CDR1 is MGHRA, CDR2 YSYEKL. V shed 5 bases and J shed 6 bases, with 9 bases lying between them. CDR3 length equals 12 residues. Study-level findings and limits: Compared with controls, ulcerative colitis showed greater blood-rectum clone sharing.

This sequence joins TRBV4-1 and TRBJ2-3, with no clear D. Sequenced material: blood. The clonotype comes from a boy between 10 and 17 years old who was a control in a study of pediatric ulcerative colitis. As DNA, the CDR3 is TGCGCCAGCAGCAACATCCGCGATACGCAGTATTTT. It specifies CASSNIRDTQYF.